This TCR beta chain was recovered during a study of T cell changes during pregnancy in multiple sclerosis. Germline trimming cut 7 bases from V and 8 bases from J; bases unmatched to any gene: 10. CDR3 size: 12 residues. The germline CDR1 and CDR2 sequences are SQVTM and ANQGSEA. The repertoire was sequenced with immunoSEQ multiplex PCR; TCRdb's copy has only in-frame clones and lacks some. Of around 40,000 clones listed, 93% were seen once; the top ten hold 0.61%. The source is a female donor with multiple sclerosis, enrolled in a pregnancy study. The chain joins TRBV29-1 to TRBJ1-2; 7 bases align to TRBD1. The specimen was CD4+ T cells from peripheral blood mononuclear cells, collected in the third trimester of pregnancy. CDR3 region: CSALPQGQGYTF. The CDR3 nucleotides are TGCAGCGCCCTCCCACAGGGGCAAGGCTACACCTTC.